This entry features one T cell receptor (beta chain) sequence. Antigen unknown. This sample is drawn from a study of CD8 T cells in Susac syndrome. Study results and caveats: TCR sequencing and HLA analysis covered a relatively small number of individuals.

Roughly 0.45 to 1 ug RNA was reverse transcribed with random hexamers. The CDR3 of TCR beta was amplified by immunoSEQ multiplex PCR across 54 Vbeta and 13 Jbeta. TCRdb re-called the immunoSEQ multiplex PCR reads with MiXCR, one entry per CDR3 protein. The sample contains around 71,000 distinct CDR3 sequences, 96% of which appear only once. The multiple sclerosis controls consisted of treatment-naive patients with relapsing-remitting disease, either stable or active. The CD8+ and CD4+ T cells were negatively isolated, with the TEMRA cells enriched by FACS. The sequenced sample was CD4+ T cells from PBMCs. The TCR sequence derives from a human donor with multiple sclerosis.

CDR3 protein: CASSYKETQYF. In nucleotides, the CDR3 is TGTGCCAGCAGTTATAAAGAGACCCAGTACTTC. This chain joins TRBV6-6 and TRBJ2-5; D not certain. The CDR3 is made up of 11 amino acids. CDR1 MNHNY and CDR2 SVGAGI come from the germline V gene (reference sequence). V was trimmed by 3 bases and J by 3 bases, leaving 2 bases between them.